The rows below give T cell receptor beta chains drawn from one sample of a study of T cell changes during pregnancy in multiple sclerosis. The assay was immunoSEQ multiplex PCR, and TCRdb's table has in-frame clones only and misses some. The sample lists about 87,000 clones; 85% to 95% were seen once. Sequencing was performed on peripheral blood, taken in the third trimester of pregnancy. The receptors shown here come from a female donor in good health, enrolled as a control in a pregnancy study. CDR3s include the opening cysteine and the closing phenylalanine or tryptophan. A D gene is named only where the DNA matches it firmly. Only part of the rows carry a size: once, few, many, or a class if the clone is expanded.

>TRBD1|TRBV6-6|.|TRBJ1-1
TGTGCCAGCGTTATCGGGACAGTGAACACTGAAGCTTTCTTT
CASVIGTVNTEAFF
>.|TRBV10-3|once|TRBJ2-2
TGTGCCATCAGCGAGTCTGGAGGTAATGCGGGTTTATACACCGGGGAGCTGTTTTTT
CAISESGGNAGLYTGELFF
>.|TRBV28|once|TRBJ2-3
TGTGCCAGCACCGGGGGGCCGAGGACAGATACGCAGTATTTT
CASTGGPRTDTQYF
>TRBD2|TRBV25-1|once|TRBJ2-7
TGTGCCAGCAGTGAGACCGGGACTAGCGGGAGTTACGAGCAGTACTTC
CASSETGTSGSYEQYF
>.|TRBV19|once|TRBJ1-5
TGTGCCAGTACCTCGGGGTCTCAGCCCCAGCATTTT
CASTSGSQPQHF
>TRBD1|TRBV11-1|.|TRBJ2-7
TGTGCCAGCAGCTTCTACAGGGGGGCCTACGAGCAGTACTTC
CASSFYRGAYEQYF
>.|TRBV10-3|.|TRBJ2-1
TGTGCCATCAGTGAAAGGGATAGCGGATACAATGAGCAGTTCTTC
CAISERDSGYNEQFF
>.|TRBV28|.|TRBJ1-4
TGTGCCAGCAGTTGGCAATTTGGACTGTTTTTT
CASSWQFGLFF
>TRBD2|TRBV7-9|.|TRBJ2-1
TGTGCCAGCAGCTTTGGGAGGGGAGGTGAGCAGTTCTTC
CASSFGRGGEQFF
>TRBD2|TRBV9|once|TRBJ2-3
TGTGCCAGCAGCGTAACGATTAGCGGGACCCCAGATACGCAGTATTTT
CASSVTISGTPDTQYF
>.|TRBV7-9|few|TRBJ1-5
TGTGCCAGCAGCTTACGGGATAATCAGCCCCAGCATTTT
CASSLRDNQPQHF
>.|TRBV27|.|TRBJ1-2
TGTGCCAGCAGTTTAACAGAGCTCGCAGGCGGCTACACCTTC
CASSLTELAGGYTF
>TRBD1|TRBV18|.|TRBJ1-5
TGTGCCAGCTCAGGGACAGGGTATTGGAATCAGCCCCAGCATTTT
CASSGTGYWNQPQHF
>TRBD1|TRBV5-1|once|TRBJ2-7
TGCGCCAGCAGCCTCTCCGGGACAGGGAACGAGCAGTACTTC
CASSLSGTGNEQYF
>.|TRBV7-8|.|TRBJ2-5
TGTGCCAGCAGCTTAGATCTCGGCTGGAGTCGGAAAGAGACCCAGTACTTC
CASSLDLGWSRKETQYF
>TRBD1|TRBV5-1|.|TRBJ2-7
TGCGCCAGCAGCCAGACAGGGGATTCCTACGAGCAGTACTTC
CASSQTGDSYEQYF
>TRBD2|TRBV28|.|TRBJ2-7
TGTGCCAGCAGTTCCGCCGGGGGGTACGAGCAGTACTTC
CASSSAGGYEQYF
>.|TRBV4-1|.|TRBJ2-2
TGCGCCAGCAGCCTAGAGAAAGCCACCGGGGAGCTGTTTTTT
CASSLEKATGELFF
>.|TRBV28|.|TRBJ2-5
TGTGCCAGCGGCGGAGGTCCTCAGGAGACCCAGTACTTC
CASGGGPQETQYF
>.|TRBV27|.|TRBJ2-2
TGTGCCAGCAGTTCCGCCGACAACTCGAACACCGGGGAGCTGTTTTTT
CASSSADNSNTGELFF
>TRBD2|TRBV5-5|.|TRBJ2-7
TGTGCCAGCATTCCCGGCGGGACTAGCAGCTACGAGCAGTACTTC
CASIPGGTSSYEQYF
>.|TRBV5-4|.|TRBJ2-7
TGTGCCAGCAGCCACATGGGGGCGGGGGCCGAGCAGTACTTC
CASSHMGAGAEQYF
>TRBD1|TRBV6-6|.|TRBJ2-1
TGTGCCAGCACCCCGAGGGGGCAATACAATGAGCAGTTCTTC
CASTPRGQYNEQFF
>TRBD2|TRBV19|.|TRBJ2-1
TGTGCCAGCGCGACTAGCGGAAATTACAATGAGCAGTTCTTC
CASATSGNYNEQFF
>TRBD1|TRBV11-2|.|TRBJ2-7
TGTGCCAGCAGTCCGGGACAGGGGTACGAGCAGTACTTC
CASSPGQGYEQYF
>TRBD1|TRBV5-1|.|TRBJ2-3
TGCGCCAGCAGCTCCACAGGGGCGGATACGCAGTATTTT
CASSSTGADTQYF
>TRBD1|TRBV9|once|TRBJ2-5
TGTGCCAGCAGCGTAGCTGGGGGACAGGGACAAGAGACCCAGTACTTC
CASSVAGGQGQETQYF
>TRBD2|TRBV7-2|.|TRBJ2-1
TGTGCCAGCAGCGCGGGACTAGCCGTATACAATGAGCAGTTCTTC
CASSAGLAVYNEQFF
>.|TRBV27|.|TRBJ2-5
TGTGCCAGCAGTTTATTGGGGCCCGCTGGGTCCCAGTACTTC
CASSLLGPAGSQYF
>TRBD1|TRBV7-8|.|TRBJ2-1
TGTGCCAGCAGCTTACGGGACAGGAATGAGGGTGTTGAAGAGCAGTTCTTC
CASSLRDRNEGVEEQFF
>.|TRBV7-2|.|TRBJ1-3
TGTGCCAGCAGCCCTCGGGGTGGCTCTGGAAACACCATATATTTT
CASSPRGGSGNTIYF
>.|TRBV10-3|.|TRBJ2-5
TGTGCCACCTCCCCGGGAGAGACCCAGTACTTC
CATSPGETQYF
>.|TRBV9|.|TRBJ1-4
TGTGCCAGCAGCACCCAGACCACTAGTGAAAAACTGTTTTTT
CASSTQTTSEKLFF
>TRBD1|TRBV29-1|once|TRBJ1-2
TGCAGCGTCCAACAGGGGTTCTATGGCTACACCTTC
CSVQQGFYGYTF
>.|TRBV30|few|TRBJ1-1
TGTGCCTGGAGGCCAGATCAGAACACTGAAGCTTTCTTT
CAWRPDQNTEAFF
>.|TRBV29-1|.|TRBJ2-4
TGCAGCGTTAGAGCCGCCAAAAACATTCAGTACTTC
CSVRAAKNIQYF
>TRBD2|TRBV19|.|TRBJ2-2
TGTGCCAGTAGTATACGACTAGCGGAGGGGGCGGCCGGGGAGCTGTTTTTT
CASSIRLAEGAAGELFF
>TRBD1|TRBV19|.|TRBJ2-7
TGTGCCAGTAGTCCCCGGGACAGGGGTGTCTACGAGCAGTACTTC
CASSPRDRGVYEQYF
>TRBD2|TRBV27|.|TRBJ2-7
TGTGCCAGCCGAACTAGCGGGAGTTCTTACGAGCAGTACTTC
CASRTSGSSYEQYF
>.|TRBV18|once|TRBJ2-1
TGTGCCAGCTCACCACGGCGGGGGCCCGCCAATGAGCAGTTCTTC
CASSPRRGPANEQFF
>TRBD2|TRBV28|.|TRBJ2-7
TGTGCCAGCAACAAACTAGCGCGCTCCTACGAGCAGTACTTC
CASNKLARSYEQYF
>.|TRBV11-3|.|TRBJ2-1
TGTGCCAGCAGCTTCCAGGGGAGTGAGCAGTTCTTC
CASSFQGSEQFF
>TRBD2|TRBV25-1|.|TRBJ2-3
TGTGCCAGCAGTGAGGCTAGCGGGAGGGCCGTAGATACGCAGTATTTT
CASSEASGRAVDTQYF
>TRBD2|TRBV5-1|.|TRBJ2-5
TGCGCCAGCAGCTTCTTGGGACTAGCAGATCAAGAGACCCAGTACTTC
CASSFLGLADQETQYF
>.|TRBV15|once|TRBJ2-2
TGTGCCACCAGCAGAGGAGGCAGGGGAGTGGCCGGGGAGCTGTTTTTT
CATSRGGRGVAGELFF
>.|TRBV28|.|TRBJ2-7
TGTGCCAGCAGTTCCACCAACAGGGACGAGCAGTACTTC
CASSSTNRDEQYF
>TRBD2|TRBV4-1|.|TRBJ2-5
TGCGCCAGCAGCTCCGGACTAGCTTTAACCGGGACCCAGTACTTC
CASSSGLALTGTQYF
>.|TRBV15|.|TRBJ2-7
TGTGCCACCAGCAGAGATCGGAGGGGAACCTACGAGCAGTACTTC
CATSRDRRGTYEQYF
>.|TRBV6-5|few|TRBJ2-2
TGTGCCAGCAGAGACACTAACACCGGGGAGCTGTTTTTT
CASRDTNTGELFF
>TRBD1|TRBV7-9|.|TRBJ2-7
TGTGCCAGCAGCTCCAGGACAGGGCCCTACGAGCAGTACTTC
CASSSRTGPYEQYF
>.|TRBV9|.|TRBJ1-1
TGTGCCAGCAGCGTAGTAGAAAGGGGGACAGAAGCTTTCTTT
CASSVVERGTEAFF
>TRBD1|TRBV6-1|.|TRBJ1-5
TGTGCCAGCAGTGAAGTGGACAGGGAAGGCAATCAGCCCCAGCATTTT
CASSEVDREGNQPQHF
>.|TRBV4-2|.|TRBJ2-6
TGTGCCAGCAGCCAGGGCCCAGGGGTACTTCGTTCTGGGGCCAACGTCCTGACTTTC
CASSQGPGVLRSGANVLTF
>.|TRBV6-1|.|TRBJ1-4
TGTGCCAGCATTGGGCAGAAGAATGAAAAACTGTTTTTT
CASIGQKNEKLFF
>TRBD1|TRBV15|.|TRBJ2-4
TGTGCCACCAGCAGTAGGACAGGGGGTTGGGACATTCAGTACTTC
CATSSRTGGWDIQYF
>.|TRBV4-1|.|TRBJ2-2
TGCGCCAGCTCTAAGAGGGTCTATACCGTGAACACCGGGGAGCTGTTTTTT
CASSKRVYTVNTGELFF
>TRBD2|TRBV2|once|TRBJ2-7
TGTGCCAGCAGTGTTACTAGCGGGGGGACCTACGAGCAGTACTTC
CASSVTSGGTYEQYF